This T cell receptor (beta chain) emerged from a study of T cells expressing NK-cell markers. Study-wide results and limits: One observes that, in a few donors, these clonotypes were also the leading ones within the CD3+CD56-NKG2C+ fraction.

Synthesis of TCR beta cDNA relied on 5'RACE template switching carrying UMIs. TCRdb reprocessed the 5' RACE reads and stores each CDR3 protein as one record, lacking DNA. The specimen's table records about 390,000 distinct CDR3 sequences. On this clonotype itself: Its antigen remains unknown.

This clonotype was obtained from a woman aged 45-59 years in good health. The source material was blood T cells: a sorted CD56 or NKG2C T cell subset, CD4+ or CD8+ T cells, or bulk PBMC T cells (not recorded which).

The chain's CDR3 is CASTLAGGLGELFF. This chain connects TRBV27 to TRBJ2-2; TCRdb proposes TRBD2, but this gene call is untestable without DNA. This CDR3 is built from 14 residues. Germline lookup yields CDR1 MNHEY and CDR2 SMNVEV (reference sequence).